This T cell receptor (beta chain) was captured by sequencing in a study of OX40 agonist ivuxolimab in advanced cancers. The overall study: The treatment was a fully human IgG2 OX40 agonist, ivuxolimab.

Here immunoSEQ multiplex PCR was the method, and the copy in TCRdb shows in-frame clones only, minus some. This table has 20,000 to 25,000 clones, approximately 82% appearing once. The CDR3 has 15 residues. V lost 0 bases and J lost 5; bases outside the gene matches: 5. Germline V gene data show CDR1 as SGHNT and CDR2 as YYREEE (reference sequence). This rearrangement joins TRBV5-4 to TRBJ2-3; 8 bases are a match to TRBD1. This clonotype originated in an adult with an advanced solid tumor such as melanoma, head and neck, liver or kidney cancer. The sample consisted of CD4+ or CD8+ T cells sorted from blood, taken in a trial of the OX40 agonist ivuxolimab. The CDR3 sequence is CASSLGGQGKDTQYF. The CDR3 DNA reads TGTGCCAGCAGCTTGGGAGGACAGGGAAAAGATACGCAGTATTTT.